The next 12 T cell receptor beta chains were all read from a single sample in a study of esophageal squamous cell carcinoma under preoperative chemotherapy (dated by TCRdb to 2016 to 2019). The meaning of the sample's time point label: after preoperative PTX-NDP chemotherapy. Library preparation employed PCR. Sequencing relied on a HiSeq X Ten. TCRdb trimmed public reads at Q25 via fastp, called clones via MiXCR and kept in-frame beta chains. Every entry covers one CDR3 protein and lists the most common genes and DNA from its rows. The sample records 34,000 or so distinct CDR3 sequences, about half of which are singletons. Around 23% of the sample rests with the top ten. Sample acquisition took place from a patient given preoperative chemotherapy. All receptors derive from a human donor with esophageal squamous cell carcinoma. The donor label of this sample is uncertain.

This clonotype was observed many times. The chain is built from TRBV6-4 and TRBJ2-3; 9 nucleotides match TRBD1. V gave up 5 bases and J gave up 0 bases; unmatched junction bases: 3. This CDR3 has 15 amino acids. Germline V gives CDR1 MRHNA, CDR2 SNTAGT. Written as DNA, the CDR3 is TGTGCCAGCAGTCCAGGGACAGGGAGCACAGATACGCAGTATTTT. It is translated as CASSPGTGSTDTQYF.

This clonotype was found many times. The chain uses TRBV11-2 and TRBJ2-3; a possible D gene is TRBD2 (6 bases). Germline V lookup: CDR1 SGHAT, CDR2 FQNNGV. There are 16 residues in the CDR3. Trimming cost V 2 bases and J 1 base, with 13 bases left between them. The CDR3 nucleotides are TGTGCCAGCAGCTTATCCTTCGGCGGGGGCACAGATACGCAGTATTTT. As protein: CASSLSFGGGTDTQYF.

This clonotype counts as medium-sized (0.01 to 0.1%). The rearrangement uses TRBV7-2 and TRBJ2-5, with TRBD1 as a possible D gene (6 bases). From germline, CDR1 is SGHTA and CDR2 FQGNSA. This CDR3 is built from 15 residues. Deletions cut 1 base from V and 11 bases from J, with 20 bases between. The CDR3 DNA is TGTGCCAGCAGCTTAGGAGGGTCACAGGGTCCGCGGCAGTACTTC. This encodes CASSLGGSQGPRQYF.

The gene calls are TRBV15 and TRBJ2-2; 7 bases agree with TRBD1. With V trimmed by 5 bases and J by 2 bases, 5 bases remained unmatched. The CDR3 totals 15 residues. Germline values: CDR1 LNHNV, CDR2 YYDKDF (reference sequence). In DNA form, the CDR3 reads TGTGCCACCAGCGTTAGGGGGCTCAACACCGGGGAGCTGTTTTTT. This gives the protein CATSVRGLNTGELFF. The complete variable domain, with remaining parts taken from reference TRBV15 and TRBJ2-2, reads DAMVIQNPRYQVTQFGKPVTLSCSQTLNHNVMYWYQQKSSQAPKLLFHYYDKDFNNEADTPDNFQSRRPNTSFCFLDIRSPGLGDTAMYLCATSVRGLNTGELFFGEGSRLTVL.

This chain links TRBV6-1 with TRBJ2-4, with D perhaps given as TRBD1 or TRBD2 (6 bases each). The DNA matches TRBJ2-3 better at its end, which makes the J call doubtful. The germline V gene has CDR1 MNHNS and CDR2 SASEGT. This CDR3 spans 15 amino acids. The CDR3 DNA reads as TGTGCCAGTGAAAAGGGGCCGGGGGCCCCAAACACTCAGTATTTT. Translating it yields CASEKGPGAPNTQYF.

This clonotype was detected a few times. The V call is TRBV7-2, the J call TRBJ2-5, with 7 bases identical to TRBD2. The J call may be faulty, since TRBJ2-7 better matches the DNA end. The CDR3 runs 15 residues. Germline loops: CDR1 SGHTA, CDR2 FQGNSA. CDR3: CASSRLAVRFYEQYF. The CDR3 DNA follows: TGTGCCAGCAGTCGGCTAGCGGTTAGGTTCTACGAGCAGTACTTC.

The V gene is TRBV7-3, the J gene TRBJ2-3, with a weak D call TRBD2 (6 bases). Trimming stripped 3 bases from V and 0 bases from J, with 10 bases between. Germline CDR1 is SGHTA and CDR2 is FQGTGA. This CDR3 has 15 residues. The CDR3: CASSLGGASTDTQYF. CDR3 nucleotide sequence: TGTGCCAGCAGCTTGGGCGGGGCCAGCACAGATACGCAGTATTTT.

The table lists this clonotype with a count of one. This rearrangement joins TRBV25-1 to TRBJ2-4, with TRBD2 as a possible D gene (6 bases). CDR3 length: 17 residues. CDR1 and CDR2 (germline): MGHDK, SYGVNS. Deletions cut 8 bases from V and 13 bases from J, with 33 bases between. For the CDR3, the DNA is TGTGCCAGCTGGTTGGGCCGGGGGTGGCGTGACCAAGACACCCAGTACTTC. The encoded protein is CASWLGRGWRDQDTQYF.

J is TRBJ2-1 and V is TRBV27, with D uncertain. V was pared by 6 bases and J by 13 bases, with 19 bases between. The CDR3 sequence is 13 residues long. CDR1 and CDR2 (germline): MNHEY, SMNVEV (reference sequence). CDR3 DNA sequence: TGTGCCAGCAGGGGGATGGCCAAAAACATTCAGTTCTTC. Translated, it gives CASRGMAKNIQFF.

Comments on this clonotype: A read error may produce the germline difference seen at one junction end. The chain uses TRBV7-2 and TRBJ2-3; 8 bases fit TRBD2. The closer fit of TRBJ2-5 to the DNA end suggests the J call may be wrong. The germline CDR1 and CDR2 sequences are SGHTA and FQGNSA. The CDR3 loop spans 17 amino acids. CDR3 DNA sequence: TGTGCCAGCAGCGCGGGGTCCGGGGGGGGGGTCGAAGATACCCAGTACTTC. Its protein is CASSAGSGGGVEDTQYF.

This clonotype was recorded many times. This chain uses TRBV6-1 with TRBJ2-1; no reliable D call. The DNA end favors TRBJ2-7, so the J call may be wrong. CDR1 MNHNS and CDR2 SASEGT come from the germline V gene. The CDR3 is 16 residues long. The CDR3 sequence is CASSPLDGATYNEQYF. DNA of the CDR3: TGTGCCAGCAGTCCTCTTGACGGAGCCACCTACAATGAGCAGTACTTC.

The table lists this clonotype with a few counts. V is TRBV7-8 and J is TRBJ2-5, with 11 bases matching TRBD1. Trimming removed 3 bases from V and 5 bases from J; junction bases left unmatched: 14. There are 18 residues in the CDR3. Germline CDR1 SGHVS, CDR2 FQNEAQ. The CDR3 sequence: CASSFRTGGVMVVETQYF. DNA for the CDR3: TGTGCCAGCAGCTTCCGGACAGGGGGCGTAATGGTTGTGGAGACCCAGTACTTC. The complete variable domain, with remaining parts taken from reference TRBV7-8 and TRBJ2-5, reads GAGVSQSPRYKVAKRGQDVALRCDPISGHVSLFWYQQALGQGPEFLTYFQNEAQLDKSGLPSDRFFAERPEGSVSTLKIQRTQQEDSAVYLCASSFRTGGVMVVETQYFGPGTRLLVL.